A single sample is the source of the 16 T cell receptor beta chains below, sequenced in a study of Graves' ophthalmopathy and Graves' hyperthyroidism. The authors amplified TCR beta CDR3 regions from RNA transcripts. HTBI-primed first-round RT-PCR preceded second-round multiplex PCR. In TCRdb, the multiplex PCR reads were re-called with MiXCR into one record per CDR3 protein. The repertoire holds hundreds of thousands of distinct CDR3 sequences, roughly 50% seen once, with around half in the top ten. The sample was peripheral blood. These TCRs come from an adult man with Graves' ophthalmopathy.

The chain couples TRBV7-9 to TRBJ1-6, with D unclear. CDR1 and CDR2 from the germline V gene are SEHNR and FQNEAQ (reference sequence). The CDR3 has 16 residues. V lost 0 bases and J lost 0, with 6 bases in between. CDR3: CASSLADGSYNSPLHF. The CDR3 DNA sequence: TGTGCCAGCAGCTTAGCAGACGGCTCCTATAATTCACCCCTCCACTTT.

V usage is TRBV12-3 or TRBV12-4 and J usage is TRBJ2-7; D remains ambiguous. The CDR3 runs to 10 residues. The ends were cut back, 3 bases at V and 9 bases at J, with 6 bases in the middle. CDR3 in amino acids: CASSFRVQYF. The CDR3 DNA follows: TGTGCCAGCAGTTTTAGGGTGCAGTACTTC.

The table lists this clonotype with a count of one. The chain has TRBV12-3 or TRBV12-4 and TRBJ2-3; 7 bases align to TRBD2. Trimming cost V 2 bases and J 5 bases; bases outside gene matches: 7. The CDR3 length is 15 residues. The CDR3: CASSLWGEGRDTQYF. In DNA, the CDR3 is TGTGCCAGCAGTTTATGGGGGGAGGGCCGAGATACGCAGTATTTT.

This clonotype was detected only once. This rearrangement joins TRBV2 to TRBJ2-5; D remains ambiguous. Between the trimmed V and J ends, which lost 3 bases and 0 bases, there was a span of 14 bases. CDR1 is SNHLY and CDR2 is FYNNEI in the germline V gene. The CDR3 extends over 16 amino acids. The CDR3 reads CASSDGRISYQETQYF. The DNA for the CDR3 is TGTGCCAGCAGTGATGGTAGGATTTCGTACCAAGAGACCCAGTACTTC.

This clonotype appeared a single time. CDR3 protein: CSASSIRTGGRVGYTF. The CDR3 nucleotides read TGCAGTGCCAGTAGTATTCGGACAGGAGGTCGCGTAGGCTACACCTTC. This chain links TRBV20-1 with TRBJ1-2, with TRBD1 identical over 7 bases. The CDR3 covers 16 residues. With V trimmed by 6 bases and J by 8 bases, 21 bases remained unmatched. The germline CDR1 and CDR2 sequences are DFQATT and SNEGSKA (reference sequence).

This clonotype was seen more than once but under ten times. This chain joins TRBV9 and TRBJ2-7; D may correspond to TRBD1 or TRBD2 (5 bases each). CDR3 length: 14 amino acids. The V gene's germline CDR1 is SGDLS and CDR2 YYNGEE. V was pared by 0 bases and J by 3 bases, with 10 bases between. Here the CDR3 DNA reads TGTGCCAGCAGCGTAGGGGGGACCGGCTACGAGCAGTACTTC. It translates to CASSVGGTGYEQYF.

This clonotype has more than one count but fewer than ten. The chain couples TRBV29-1 to TRBJ1-2, with 7 bases lining up with TRBD1. The length of the CDR3 is 12 residues. Germline V gives CDR1 SQVTM, CDR2 ANQGSEA. V was clipped by 1 base and J by 6 bases; unmatched bases: 2. CDR3 region: CSVEVGGDGYTF. The DNA of the CDR3 is TGCAGCGTTGAAGTAGGGGGCGATGGCTACACCTTC. The variable domain in full, completed from reference TRBV29-1 and TRBJ1-2, reads SAVISQKPSRDICQRGTSLTIQCQVDSQVTMMFWYRQQPGQSLTLIATANQGSEATYESGFVIDKFPISRPNLTFSTLTVSNMSPEDSSIYLCSVEVGGDGYTFGSGTRLTVV.

This chain uses TRBV9 with TRBJ1-2; D ambiguous. V lost 4 bases to trimming and J lost 4 bases, with 20 bases between them. Germline CDR1 is SGDLS and CDR2 is YYNGEE. The CDR3 spans 16 residues. The CDR3 protein is CASSPEPRSISYGYTF. The CDR3 DNA reads TGTGCCAGCAGCCCTGAACCGAGGAGCATTTCCTATGGCTACACCTTC.

In regard to this clonotype: An end of the junction differs from the germline gene, which may be a read error. The chain combines TRBV10-3 with TRBJ2-7, with TRBD1 identical over 8 bases. The CDR3 length is 14 residues. The germline V gene has CDR1 ENHRY and CDR2 SYGVKD. CDR3 DNA: TGTGCCAGCAGGTCACAGGGGGACAACCACGAGCAGTGCTTC. It codes for CASRSQGDNHEQCF.

Comments on this clonotype: Germline and junction disagree at one end, which may indicate a read error. This chain links TRBV11-2 with TRBJ1-3; a possible D gene is TRBD1 (5 bases). CDR1 SGHAT and CDR2 FQNNGV come from the germline V gene. This CDR3 region has 14 residues. CDR3 nucleotide sequence: TGTGCCAGCAGCTTGGAGCAGGGTAGAAACACCACATATTTT. It is translated as CASSLEQGRNTTYF.

This clonotype was counted a few times. The CDR3 DNA reads as TGTGCCACCCGGAGTATATCCTACGAGCAGTACTTC. It codes for CATRSISYEQYF. The chain has TRBV19 and TRBJ2-7; D unresolved. Germline assignment: CDR1 LNHDA and CDR2 SQIVND (reference sequence). The CDR3 sequence is 12 residues long. Deletions cut 10 bases from V and 1 base from J, with 11 bases between. Looking up the rest from reference TRBV19 and TRBJ2-7 gives the full variable domain: DGGITQSPKYLFRKEGQNVTLSCEQNLNHDAMYWYRQDPGQGLRLIYYSQIVNDFQKGDIAEGYSVSREKKESFPLTVTSAQKNPTAFYLCATRSISYEQYFGPGTRLTVT.

This clonotype appeared once. The chain recombines TRBV7-9 with TRBJ2-3; maybe TRBD1 (6 bases). V was trimmed by 6 bases and J by 3 bases, leaving 10 bases between them. The germline V gene has CDR1 SEHNR and CDR2 FQNEAQ (reference sequence). The CDR3 has 13 residues. The CDR3 loop reads CASRERGTDTQYF. The CDR3 nucleotides read TGTGCCAGCAGGGAGAGGGGGACAGATACGCAGTATTTT.

The chain joins TRBV7-6 to TRBJ1-4; 9 positions agree with TRBD1. The junction had 7 bases not matched to a gene; V was cut back by 4 bases and J by 4 bases. This CDR3 spans 16 amino acids. Germline loops: CDR1 SGHVS, CDR2 FNYEAQ. Here the CDR3 reads CASSSQTGGDNEKLFF. CDR3 DNA: TGTGCCAGCAGCTCCCAGACAGGGGGTGATAATGAAAAACTGTTTTTT.

The chain has TRBV9 and TRBJ1-1; the D is unclear. The ends were cut back, 0 bases at V and 3 bases at J, with 9 bases in the middle. The CDR3 sequence is 14 residues long. Germline values: CDR1 SGDLS, CDR2 YYNGEE. Here the CDR3 DNA reads TGTGCCAGCAGCGTAGAAGACACCTACACTGAAGCTTTCTTT. Protein: CASSVEDTYTEAFF.

This clonotype came up a few times. The chain employs TRBV7-3 and TRBJ2-7, with unresolved D. Deletions cut 5 bases from V and 5 bases from J, with 10 bases between. The CDR3 extends over 12 amino acids. Germline V CDR1 and CDR2: SGHTA, FQGTGA. The CDR3 loop reads CASSPQSHEQYF. CDR3 sequence (DNA): TGTGCCAGCAGCCCACAATCCCACGAGCAGTACTTC.

The rearrangement links TRBV12-3 or TRBV12-4 to TRBJ2-5, with D possibly being TRBD2 (5 bases). CDR3 size: 14 residues. Trimming shortened V by 1 base and J by 1 base, and 7 bases separated the two germline ends. The chain's CDR3 is CASSLGGSQETQYF. The CDR3 coding sequence is TGTGCCAGCAGTTTAGGTGGGAGCCAAGAGACCCAGTACTTC.